The present entry profiles one TCR beta chain with its context. What it recognizes is unknown. The study sampled blood at baseline, cycle 4 day 1, and cycle 7 day 1. The data derive from a study of OX40 agonist ivuxolimab in advanced cancers. Study observations and caveats: Partial responders at 0.1-3.0 mg/kg had among the lowest clonal expansion. The CD4+ and CD8+ T cells in the blood had expanded clonally by week 6 at 0.1 to 3.0 mg/kg. Averaged across samples, CD8+ T cells carried more expanded clones than CD4+ did.

The method was immunoSEQ multiplex PCR; TCRdb's version includes in-frame clones alone and lacks a portion of them. The data contain roughly 43,000 clones, roughly nine tenths of them singletons. CDR1 is SGHVS and CDR2 is FQNEAQ in the germline V gene. V dropped 2 bases and J dropped 2; count of bases not matched to a gene: 6. The CDR3 contains 16 residues. The sequence came from an adult with an advanced solid tumor such as melanoma, head and neck, liver or kidney cancer. The sample in question was CD4+ or CD8+ T cells sorted from blood, obtained in a trial of the OX40 agonist ivuxolimab. This chain joins TRBV7-8 and TRBJ2-4; 7 bases line up with TRBD1. CDR3 in DNA: TGTGCCAGCAGCTTACCCGAGGGGGCATCCAAAAACATTCAGTACTTC. Its protein product is CASSLPEGASKNIQYF.